Following are 25 T cell receptor beta chains from one sample sequenced in a study of vaccination effects on CD4 cells after COVID-19. TCRdb's copy holds only in-frame clones and misses some; the assay was immunoSEQ multiplex PCR. The sample lists about 22,000 clones; about 80% were seen once. The antigens these receptors bind are not known. In the ViraFEST assay, antigen-specific CD4+ clonotypes were identified by expansion after peptide-pool stimulation. CD4+ T cell isolation took place after 10 days of culture. The person had a PCR-confirmed SARS-CoV-2 infection during March to December 2020. The sample consisted of CD4+ T cells from PBMCs cultured with a peptide pool, taken before COVID-19 vaccination. The receptors were gathered from a human donor who had a prior SARS-CoV-2 infection.

V gene TRBV6-5 combines with J gene TRBJ1-1, with D unclear. The CDR3 covers 12 residues. Trimming removed 2 bases from V and 4 bases from J, with 5 bases in between. Germline loops: CDR1 MNHEY, CDR2 SVGAGI. The CDR3 here is CASSYRITEAFF. The CDR3, as DNA: TGTGCCAGCAGTTACCGCATCACTGAAGCTTTCTTT.

A note on this clone: Other DNA sequences of this sample code for an identical CDR3. This chain links TRBV18 with TRBJ1-1; the D is unclear. The CDR3 extends over 13 amino acids. The germline V gene encodes CDR1 KGHSH and CDR2 LQKENI. Trimming stripped 3 bases from V and 2 bases from J, with 7 bases between. The CDR3 protein is CASSPTLNTEAFF. For the CDR3, the DNA is TGTGCCAGCTCACCTACCCTTAACACTGAAGCTTTCTTT.

V usage is TRBV5-1 and J usage is TRBJ1-1, with D tentatively TRBD1 (5 bases). This CDR3 is built from 14 residues. Deletions cut 4 bases from V and 1 base from J, with 11 bases between. Per the germline V gene, CDR1 is SGHRS and CDR2 is YFSETQ. The CDR3 spells CASSRGTENTEAFF. The CDR3 DNA follows: TGCGCCAGCAGCAGAGGGACGGAGAACACTGAAGCTTTCTTT.

The CDR3 spells CASSLVFNQETQYF. Here the CDR3 DNA reads TGTGCCAGCAGCTTAGTTTTTAATCAAGAGACCCAGTACTTC. This chain uses TRBV11-2 with TRBJ2-5; D is unresolved. The CDR3 extends over 14 amino acids. Germline V gene lookup returns CDR1 SGHAT and CDR2 FQNNGV. Trimming left V 1 base short and J 2 bases short, with 8 bases between.

This clone was seen only once. The chain couples TRBV6-1 to TRBJ2-7; 8 bases are shared with TRBD1. Germline CDR1 is MNHNS and CDR2 is SASEGT. The CDR3 runs to 15 residues. V gave up 1 base and J gave up 4 bases; unmatched junction bases: 6. The chain's CDR3 is CASSEGPTGVYEQYF. CDR3 DNA sequence: TGTGCCAGCAGTGAAGGCCCGACAGGGGTGTACGAGCAGTACTTC.

The chain has TRBV5-1 and TRBJ1-1, with 11 bases identical to TRBD1. With 4 bases clipped from V and 4 bases from J, the junction kept 3 bases outside the gene matches. Germline V gene data show CDR1 as SGHRS and CDR2 as YFSETQ. This CDR3 is built from 14 residues. The CDR3 is CASSTDRGPTEAFF. CDR3 nucleotide sequence: TGCGCCAGCAGCACGGACAGGGGGCCCACTGAAGCTTTCTTT.

This chain uses TRBV6-5 with TRBJ1-6; D uncertain. V lost 5 bases and J lost 6, with 5 bases in between. CDR3 length: 12 residues. The germline CDR1 and CDR2 sequences are MNHEY and SVGAGI. This chain's CDR3 is CASSPINSPLHF. DNA for the CDR3: TGTGCCAGCAGTCCGATTAATTCACCCCTCCACTTT.

The chain employs TRBV11-2 and TRBJ1-3, with D tentatively TRBD1 (6 bases). This CDR3 contains 16 residues. V was clipped by 2 bases and J by 0 bases, with 11 bases between them. Germline CDR1 and CDR2: SGHAT and FQNNGV. The CDR3 loop reads CASSLKGGNSGNTIYF. CDR3 DNA: TGTGCCAGCAGCTTAAAGGGGGGAAACTCTGGAAACACCATATATTTT. The complete variable domain, with remaining parts taken from reference TRBV11-2 and TRBJ1-3, reads EAGVAQSPRYKIIEKRQSVAFWCNPISGHATLYWYQQILGQGPKLLIQFQNNGVVDDSQLPKDRFSAERLKGVDSTLKIQPAKLEDSAVYLCASSLKGGNSGNTIYFGEGSWLTVV.

The table lists this clone with a count of one. The J gene is TRBJ1-4, the V gene TRBV15; D remains unclear. Trimming took 4 bases from V and 0 from J, leaving 6 bases between them. Germline CDR1 reads LNHNV; CDR2 reads YYDKDF (reference sequence). There are 14 residues in the CDR3. The CDR3 spells CATSMAATNEKLFF. CDR3 nucleotides: TGTGCCACCAGCATGGCAGCAACTAATGAAAAACTGTTTTTT.

V is TRBV9 and J is TRBJ2-3, with D tentatively TRBD2 (7 bases). This CDR3 contains 16 residues. Germline assignment: CDR1 SGDLS and CDR2 YYNGEE. V lost 0 bases and J lost 3, with 14 bases in between. CDR3 sequence (DNA): TGTGCCAGCAGCGTAGAAGGGGGGGCGCGTACAGATACGCAGTATTTT. This translates into CASSVEGGARTDTQYF.

This clone ranks as large. The J gene is TRBJ2-1, the V gene TRBV2; tentatively, D is TRBD2 (5 bases). Deletions cut 7 bases from V and 8 bases from J, with 21 bases between. Germline V gives CDR1 SNHLY, CDR2 FYNNEI. This CDR3 is 15 amino acids long. CDR3 protein: CASTDVGRARYEQFF. DNA of the CDR3: TGTGCCAGCACCGACGTAGGGCGGGCCCGCTATGAGCAGTTCTTC. The full variable domain, in which reference TRBV2 and TRBJ2-1 provide the parts outside the CDR3, is EPEVTQTPSHQVTQMGQEVILRCVPISNHLYFYWYRQILGQKVEFLVSFYNNEISEKSEIFDDQFSVERPDGSNFTLKIRSTKLEDSAMYFCASTDVGRARYEQFFGPGTRLTVL.

The rearrangement uses TRBV11-3 and TRBJ2-2; D is possibly TRBD1 (6 bases). V was shortened by 0 bases and J by 6 bases, with 14 bases between the two germline ends. The CDR3 has 16 residues. Germline V gives CDR1 SGHNT, CDR2 YENEEA. CDR3 protein: CASSLDQSRGSGELFF. The CDR3 DNA sequence: TGTGCCAGCAGCTTAGATCAGTCCAGGGGTTCCGGGGAGCTGTTTTTT.

The chain couples TRBV7-6 to TRBJ2-5, with D possibly being TRBD1 or TRBD2 (7 bases each). The V gene lost 3 bases and the J gene lost 5 bases, with 19 bases spanning the gap. This CDR3 comprises 16 residues. CDR1 is SGHVS and CDR2 is FNYEAQ in the germline V gene. The CDR3 loop is CASSLGNWEGAETQYF. The DNA of the CDR3 is TGTGCCAGCAGCTTGGGTAATTGGGAGGGGGCTGAGACCCAGTACTTC.

The genes are TRBV11-3 and TRBJ2-3; TRBD2 matches at 11 bases. Germline V gene data show CDR1 as SGHNT and CDR2 as YENEEA. The CDR3 is made up of 18 amino acids. Trimming cost V 5 bases and J 0 bases; bases outside gene matches: 10. The CDR3 sequence: CASSPRGTSGSSTDTQYF. The CDR3 DNA reads as TGTGCCAGCAGCCCCAGAGGGACTAGCGGATCTAGCACAGATACGCAGTATTTT.

The chain combines TRBV3-1 (or the pseudogene TRBV3-2) with TRBJ2-7, with D possibly matching TRBD2 (6 bases). This CDR3 comprises 15 residues. V was shortened by 1 base and J by 4 bases, with 14 bases between the two germline ends. The germline CDR1 and CDR2 sequences are LGHDT and YNNKEL (reference sequence). The CDR3 bases are TGTGCCAGCAGCCAAGGGGGCCGGGGGTATTACGAGCAGTACTTC. Amino acids: CASSQGGRGYYEQYF.

This clone was seen only a few times. The V and J genes are TRBV11-2 and TRBJ1-2, with 8 bases identical to TRBD1. The length of the CDR3 is 16 residues. The junction had 8 bases not matched to a gene; V was cut back by 0 bases and J by 5 bases. Germline CDR1 reads SGHAT; CDR2 reads FQNNGV. CDR3 nucleotides: TGTGCCAGCAGCTTAGATGGAGGGACAGGAGGATATGGCTACACCTTC. Amino acid sequence: CASSLDGGTGGYGYTF.

This clone was picked up one time. In nucleotides, the CDR3 is TGTGCCAGCAGTCAACGGACAGGGTTTTCGAACACCGGGGAGCTGTTTTTT. Translating it yields CASSQRTGFSNTGELFF. This chain joins TRBV6-2 or TRBV6-3 and TRBJ2-2, with 8 bases lining up with TRBD1. Trimming removed 5 bases from V and 0 bases from J; junction bases left unmatched: 8. The CDR3 spans 17 residues. In germline, CDR1 is MNHEY, CDR2 SVGEGT.

This clone was seen once. The chain is built from TRBV2 and TRBJ2-3; TRBD1 matches at 7 bases. The CDR3 consists of 12 residues. Germline V gene sequence: CDR1 SNHLY, CDR2 FYNNEI. V was pared by 8 bases and J by 6 bases, with 5 bases of the junction left unmatched. As DNA, the CDR3 is TGTGCCAGCGTCTCACAGGGGGATACGCAGTATTTT. It encodes CASVSQGDTQYF. The entire variable domain, with the rest obtained from reference TRBV2 and TRBJ2-3, is as follows: EPEVTQTPSHQVTQMGQEVILRCVPISNHLYFYWYRQILGQKVEFLVSFYNNEISEKSEIFDDQFSVERPDGSNFTLKIRSTKLEDSAMYFCASVSQGDTQYFGPGTRLTVL.

This clone was seen a handful of times. The chain links TRBV10-3 to TRBJ2-1; D remains unclear. V dropped 6 bases and J dropped 4 bases, with 13 bases sitting between them. Germline CDR1 reads ENHRY; CDR2 reads SYGVKD. The CDR3 contains 14 residues. In nucleotides, the CDR3 is TGTGCCATCAGGGACGGAGAAAGATACAATGAGCAGTTCTTC. It is translated as CAIRDGERYNEQFF.

The chain is built from TRBV5-6 and TRBJ2-7; D gene unclear. Trimming removed 3 bases from V and 2 bases from J, with 18 bases in between. The CDR3 spans 16 residues. Germline lookup yields CDR1 SGHDT and CDR2 YYEEEE. As DNA, the CDR3 is TGTGCCAGCAGCTCCAGAGGCGACATGCCGCCCTACGAGCAGTACTTC. Its protein is CASSSRGDMPPYEQYF. The variable domain in full, with the rest retrieved from reference TRBV5-6 and TRBJ2-7, is DAGVTQSPTHLIKTRGQQVTLRCSPKSGHDTVSWYQQALGQGPQFIFQYYEEEERQRGNFPDRFSGHQFPNYSSELNVNALLLGDSALYLCASSSRGDMPPYEQYFGPGTRLTVT.

This rearrangement joins TRBV5-5 to TRBJ1-1; TRBD1 is a possible D gene (5 bases). Germline CDR1 is SGHKS and CDR2 is YYEKEE (reference sequence). V dropped 2 bases and J dropped 1 base, with 6 bases sitting between them. There are 13 residues in the CDR3. In DNA form, the CDR3 reads TGTGCCAGCAGCTTCGGGGCGAACACTGAAGCTTTCTTT. Translation: CASSFGANTEAFF. Filled out from reference TRBV5-5 and TRBJ1-1, the complete variable domain reads DAGVTQSPTHLIKTRGQQVTLRCSPISGHKSVSWYQQVLGQGPQFIFQYYEKEERGRGNFPDRFSARQFPNYSSELNVNALLLGDSALYLCASSFGANTEAFFGQGTRLTVV.

The chain employs TRBV2 and TRBJ1-5; 7 bases line up with TRBD1. The germline V gene has CDR1 SNHLY and CDR2 FYNNEI. Losses at the gene ends were 6 bases for V and 8 bases for J; bases not matched to a gene: 10. This CDR3 region has 14 residues. DNA of the CDR3: TGTGCCAGCAGCCTCAGGACAGGAAGAGAGCCCCAGCATTTT. This encodes CASSLRTGREPQHF.

The chain joins TRBV5-1 to TRBJ2-6; D remains unclear. The CDR3 runs to 14 residues. Germline CDR1 is SGHRS and CDR2 is YFSETQ. Trimming cost V 4 bases and J 1 base, with 6 bases left between them. The CDR3 nucleotides are TGCGCCAGCAGCCCCACTTCTGGGGCCAACGTCCTGACTTTC. Protein: CASSPTSGANVLTF.

The CDR3 reads CASSEVYRGFEYEQYF. In nucleotides, the CDR3 is TGTGCCAGCAGTGAAGTTTATCGGGGGTTTGAGTACGAGCAGTACTTC. V usage is TRBV6-1 and J usage is TRBJ2-7; TRBD2 might be the D (6 bases). CDR1 and CDR2 from the germline V gene are MNHNS and SASEGT. Trimming pared 1 base from V and 4 bases from J, leaving 17 bases between. This CDR3 contains 16 residues.

The rearrangement links TRBV2 to TRBJ1-1; the D gene is possibly TRBD1 (5 bases). V was pared by 6 bases and J by 1 base, with 12 bases between. CDR1 is SNHLY and CDR2 is FYNNEI in the germline V gene. The CDR3 spans 14 residues. CDR3 DNA: TGTGCCAGCAGGAATGACAGAGCGAACACTGAAGCTTTCTTT. It translates to CASRNDRANTEAFF.